This T cell receptor beta chain derives from a study of graft-versus-host responses after intestinal transplantation. General study findings and limits: GvH clones detected in recipient marrow included some appearing first in ileum or blood.

The V gene end was trimmed by 4 bases and the J gene end by 10 bases; junction bases not matched to a gene: 13. Germline V gives CDR1 SGHAT, CDR2 FQNNGV. CDR3 length: 15 residues. On this clone: The antigen is not known.

The data were produced by immunoSEQ multiplex PCR, yet TCRdb's version contains in-frame clones alone and is incomplete. The table includes about 130,000 clones, roughly 91% detected once. The V and J genes are TRBV11-2 and TRBJ1-2, with 9 positions matching TRBD1. This material consisted of unstimulated CD4+ T cells sorted from spleen or lymph node cells, taken before intestinal transplant. The TCR sequence derives from a human donor who received an intestinal transplant. Here the CDR3 reads CASSSRGTGPYDYTF. CDR3 DNA: TGTGCCAGCAGCTCAAGGGGGACAGGGCCTTACGACTACACCTTC. The full variable domain, with the rest looked up from reference TRBV11-2 and TRBJ1-2, is EAGVAQSPRYKIIEKRQSVAFWCNPISGHATLYWYQQILGQGPKLLIQFQNNGVVDDSQLPKDRFSAERLKGVDSTLKIQPAKLEDSAVYLCASSSRGTGPYDYTFGSGTRLTVV.